This T cell receptor (beta chain) was recovered during a study of T cell changes during pregnancy in multiple sclerosis. Losses at the gene ends were 4 bases for V and 4 bases for J; bases not matched to a gene: 8. The V gene's germline CDR1 is MGHRA and CDR2 YSYEKL. The CDR3 runs 15 residues. Data came from immunoSEQ multiplex PCR; TCRdb stores just in-frame clones and leaves some out. Among some 44,000 clones listed, around 89% were seen once. This specimen consisted of CD4+ T cells from peripheral blood mononuclear cells, obtained in the second trimester of pregnancy. The chain uses TRBV4-1 and TRBJ1-2; 8 bases line up with TRBD1. This receptor was taken from a female donor with multiple sclerosis, enrolled in a pregnancy study. The CDR3, as DNA: TGCGCCAGCAGCCCGGACAGGGAAATTATCTATGGCTACACCTTC. It specifies CASSPDREIIYGYTF.